Sequencing of this T cell receptor (beta chain) was carried out in a study of cytomegalovirus exposure and HLA in healthy donors. The PCR made use of 60 Vbeta and 13 Jbeta primers. TCRdb's copy holds only in-frame clones and misses some; the assay was immunoSEQ multiplex PCR. The sample lists 150,000 to 180,000 clones; approximately 75% were seen once. The ends lost 6 bases at V and 5 bases at J; junction bases unmatched: 22. CDR1 and CDR2 from the germline V gene are ENHRY and SYGVKD. This CDR3 has 19 residues. The source is a man aged 18 to 30 in good health and CMV-seronegative. The source material was PBMCs. This rearrangement joins TRBV10-3 to TRBJ2-3; TRBD2 matches 8 bases. CDR3 coding DNA: TGTGCCATCAGCACCTTTCTTAGATTTAGCGGGGTACCCGGAGATACGCAGTATTTT. Amino acids: CAISTFLRFSGVPGDTQYF.